This T cell receptor beta chain was sequenced during a study of blood T cells in healthy people across ages. Primers used in a second PCR of about 6 to 11 cycles were a sample-barcoded 5' primer and a J-beta primer mix. TCRdb used MiXCR to reprocess the 5' RACE reads, holding one entry per CDR3 protein. The table shows under 800,000 distinct CDR3 sequences, with around 46% occurring only once. This clonotype was picked up a small number of times. The CDR3 runs 13 residues. The V end was cut by 0 bases, the J end by 4 bases, with 9 bases between. Germline lookup yields CDR1 GTSNPN and CDR2 SVGIG (reference sequence).

Material for sequencing was blood. The rearrangement joins TRBV30 to TRBJ2-5; TRBD1 might be the D (6 bases). The sequence was collected from an older woman in good health. In DNA, the CDR3 is TGTGCCTGGAGTGTACCAGGGGTAGAGACCCAGTACTTC. Protein sequence: CAWSVPGVETQYF.